This T cell receptor beta chain was obtained from a study of cytomegalovirus exposure and HLA in healthy donors. The CDR3 covers 13 residues. Germline values: CDR1 MNHEY, CDR2 SMNVEV (reference sequence). The primer mix had 60 Vbeta and 13 Jbeta primers. Profiling relied on immunoSEQ multiplex PCR, and the TCRdb table lists in-frame clones only, not all of them. The data hold roughly 130,000 clones, with 88% observed a single time. Healthy bone marrow donors made up the donor group. In nominal health when sampled, donors likely had unrecorded immune exposures nonetheless. This chain connects TRBV27 to TRBJ2-5; D remains ambiguous. The better agreement between TRBJ2-7 and the DNA end casts doubt on the J call. This sequence was found in a woman in her 40s in good health and CMV-seronegative. Sequencing was done on a sample of PBMCs. This CDR3 reads CASGVNPRHEQYF. CDR3 coding DNA: TGTGCCAGCGGTGTAAACCCCAGGCACGAGCAGTACTTC.